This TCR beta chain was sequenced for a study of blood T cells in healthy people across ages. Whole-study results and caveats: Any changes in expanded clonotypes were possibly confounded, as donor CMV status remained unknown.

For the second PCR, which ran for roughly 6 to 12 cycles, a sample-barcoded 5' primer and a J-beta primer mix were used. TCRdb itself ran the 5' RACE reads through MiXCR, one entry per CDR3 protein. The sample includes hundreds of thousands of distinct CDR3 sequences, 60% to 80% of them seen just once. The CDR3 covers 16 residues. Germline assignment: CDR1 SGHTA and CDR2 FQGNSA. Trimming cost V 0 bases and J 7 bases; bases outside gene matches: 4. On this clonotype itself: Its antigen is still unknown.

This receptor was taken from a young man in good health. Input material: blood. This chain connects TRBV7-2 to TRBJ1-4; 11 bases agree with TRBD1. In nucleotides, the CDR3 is TGTGCCAGCAGCTTAGCGCGGGGGACAGGGGGTGAAAAACTGTTTTTT. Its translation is CASSLARGTGGEKLFF.